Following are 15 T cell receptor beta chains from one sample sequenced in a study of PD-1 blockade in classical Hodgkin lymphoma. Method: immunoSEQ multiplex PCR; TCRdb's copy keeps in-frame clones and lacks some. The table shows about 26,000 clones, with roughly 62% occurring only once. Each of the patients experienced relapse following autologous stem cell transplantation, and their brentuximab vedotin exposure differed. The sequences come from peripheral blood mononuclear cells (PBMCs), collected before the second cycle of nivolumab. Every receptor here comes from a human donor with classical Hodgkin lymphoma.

CDR3 DNA sequence: TGTGCCAGCAGCTCCGACAGGGGATCGGGTGAGCAGTACTTC. Protein sequence: CASSSDRGSGEQYF. The V and J genes are TRBV11-1 and TRBJ2-7; 8 nucleotides align to TRBD1. The CDR3 consists of 14 residues. Trimming took 4 bases from V and 7 from J; bases not matched to a gene: 9. The germline gives CDR1 SGHAT, CDR2 FQDESV (reference sequence).

The DNA for the CDR3 is TGCGCCAGCAGCCCGGGACAGTCCTCCTACGAGCAGTACTTC. This sequence encodes CASSPGQSSYEQYF. This chain links TRBV5-1 with TRBJ2-7, with 7 bases matching TRBD1. The CDR3 extends over 14 amino acids. Germline CDR1 reads SGHRS; CDR2 reads YFSETQ. The V gene end was trimmed by 4 bases and the J gene end by 0 bases; junction bases not matched to a gene: 4.

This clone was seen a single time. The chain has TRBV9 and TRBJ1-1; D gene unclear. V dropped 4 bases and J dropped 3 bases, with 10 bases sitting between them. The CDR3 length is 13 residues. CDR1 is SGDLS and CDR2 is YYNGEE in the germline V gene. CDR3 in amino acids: CASSLEMDTEAFF. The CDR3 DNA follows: TGTGCCAGCAGCTTAGAGATGGACACTGAAGCTTTCTTT.

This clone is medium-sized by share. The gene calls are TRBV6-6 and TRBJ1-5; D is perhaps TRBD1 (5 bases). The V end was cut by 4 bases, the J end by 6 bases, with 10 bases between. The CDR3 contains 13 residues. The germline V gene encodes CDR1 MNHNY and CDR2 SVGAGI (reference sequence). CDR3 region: CASSSSRAQPQHF. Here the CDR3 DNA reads TGTGCCAGCAGTTCCAGCAGGGCTCAGCCCCAGCATTTT.

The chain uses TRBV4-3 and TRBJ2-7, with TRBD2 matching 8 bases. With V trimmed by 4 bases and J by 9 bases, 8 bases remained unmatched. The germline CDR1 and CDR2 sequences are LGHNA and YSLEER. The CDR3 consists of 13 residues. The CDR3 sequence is CASSPTGLEVQYF. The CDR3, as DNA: TGCGCCAGCAGCCCTACGGGACTAGAGGTGCAGTACTTC.

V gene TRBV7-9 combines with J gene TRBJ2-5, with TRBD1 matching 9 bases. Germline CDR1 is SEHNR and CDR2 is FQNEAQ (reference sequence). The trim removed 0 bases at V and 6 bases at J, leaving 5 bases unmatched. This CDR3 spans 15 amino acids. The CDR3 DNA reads TGTGCCAGCAGCTTAGCTACAGGGGGCGAGAAGACCCAGTACTTC. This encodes CASSLATGGEKTQYF.

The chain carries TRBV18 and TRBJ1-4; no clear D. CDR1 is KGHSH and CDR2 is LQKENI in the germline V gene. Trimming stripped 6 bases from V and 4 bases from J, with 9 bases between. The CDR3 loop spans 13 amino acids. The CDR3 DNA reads TGTGCCAGCTCGCCTGGCATTAATGAAAAACTGTTTTTT. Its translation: CASSPGINEKLFF.

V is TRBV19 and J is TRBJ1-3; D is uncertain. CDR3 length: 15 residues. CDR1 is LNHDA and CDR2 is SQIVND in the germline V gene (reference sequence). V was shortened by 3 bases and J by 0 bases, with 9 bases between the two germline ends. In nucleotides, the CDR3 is TGTGCCAGTAGTATCGCGGCAGGCTCTGGAAACACCATATATTTT. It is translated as CASSIAAGSGNTIYF.

The CDR3 nucleotides read TGTGCCAGCAGCCCCCGGCGGACAGGGACGGCCAAAGAGACCCAGTACTTC. Translated: CASSPRRTGTAKETQYF. V and J are TRBV13 and TRBJ2-5, with 8 bases lining up with TRBD1. The CDR3 has 17 residues. Trimming at V came to 5 bases and at J to 3 bases, leaving 14 bases not matched to a gene. Germline values: CDR1 PRHDT, CDR2 FYEKMQ (reference sequence).

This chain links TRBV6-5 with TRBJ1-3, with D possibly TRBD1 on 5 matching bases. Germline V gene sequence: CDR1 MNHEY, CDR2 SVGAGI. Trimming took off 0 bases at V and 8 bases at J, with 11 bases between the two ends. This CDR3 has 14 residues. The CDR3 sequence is CASSYSRAGDTIYF. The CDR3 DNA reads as TGTGCCAGCAGTTACTCCCGGGCGGGGGACACCATATATTTT.

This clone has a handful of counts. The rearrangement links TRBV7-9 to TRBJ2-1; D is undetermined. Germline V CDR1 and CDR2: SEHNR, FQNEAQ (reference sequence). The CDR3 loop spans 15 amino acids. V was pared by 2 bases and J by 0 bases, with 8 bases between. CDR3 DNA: TGTGCCAGCAGCTTATTGAAAGCCTCCTACAATGAGCAGTTCTTC. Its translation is CASSLLKASYNEQFF.

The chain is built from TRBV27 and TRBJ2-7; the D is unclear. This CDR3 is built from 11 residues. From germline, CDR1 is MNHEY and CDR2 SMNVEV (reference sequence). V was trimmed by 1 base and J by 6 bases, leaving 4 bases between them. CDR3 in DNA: TGTGCCAGCAGTTTATTTGGCGAGCAGTACTTC. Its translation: CASSLFGEQYF.

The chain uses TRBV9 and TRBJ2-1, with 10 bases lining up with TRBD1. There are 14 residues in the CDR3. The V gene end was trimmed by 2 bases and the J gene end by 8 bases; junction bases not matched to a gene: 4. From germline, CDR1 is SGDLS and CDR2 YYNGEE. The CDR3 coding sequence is TGTGCCAGCAGCGTGACAGGACAGGGGGATGAGCAGTTCTTC. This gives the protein CASSVTGQGDEQFF.

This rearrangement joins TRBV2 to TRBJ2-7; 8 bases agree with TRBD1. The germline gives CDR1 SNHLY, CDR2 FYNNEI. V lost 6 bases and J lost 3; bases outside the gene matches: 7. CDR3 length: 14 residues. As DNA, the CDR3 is TGTGCCAGCAGCCGGACAGGGCGCAACTACGAGCAGTACTTC. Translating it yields CASSRTGRNYEQYF.

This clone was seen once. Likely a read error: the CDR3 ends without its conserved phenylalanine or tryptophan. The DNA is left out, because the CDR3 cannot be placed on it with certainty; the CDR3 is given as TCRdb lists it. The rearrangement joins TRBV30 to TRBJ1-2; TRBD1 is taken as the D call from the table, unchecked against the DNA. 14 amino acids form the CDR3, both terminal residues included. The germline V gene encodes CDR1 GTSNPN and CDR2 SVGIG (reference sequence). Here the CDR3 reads CAWSMGRYRKTYGY.